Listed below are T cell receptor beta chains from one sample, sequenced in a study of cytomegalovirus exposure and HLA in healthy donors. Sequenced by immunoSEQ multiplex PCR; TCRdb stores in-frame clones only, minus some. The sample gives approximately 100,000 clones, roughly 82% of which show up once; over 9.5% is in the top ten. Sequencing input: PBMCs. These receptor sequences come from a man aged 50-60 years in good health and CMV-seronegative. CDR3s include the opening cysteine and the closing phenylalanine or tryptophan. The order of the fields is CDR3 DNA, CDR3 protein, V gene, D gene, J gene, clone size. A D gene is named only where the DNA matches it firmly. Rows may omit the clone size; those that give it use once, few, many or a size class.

cdr3_nt: TGTTCCAGCAGCTCCCGGGACTGGGAGAACACCGGGGAGCTGTTTTTT
cdr3_aa: CSSSSRDWENTGELFF
v_call: TRBV7-9
d_call: NA
j_call: TRBJ2-2
clone_size: NA

cdr3_nt: TGTGCCTGGACCCCGGGACAGGGTTACAATGAGCAGTTCTTC
cdr3_aa: CAWTPGQGYNEQFF
v_call: TRBV30
d_call: TRBD1
j_call: TRBJ2-1
clone_size: NA

cdr3_nt: TGCGCCAGCAGAGGACAGGGGGCAGTCACCGGGGAGCTGTTTTTT
cdr3_aa: CASRGQGAVTGELFF
v_call: TRBV5-1
d_call: TRBD1
j_call: TRBJ2-2
clone_size: NA

cdr3_nt: TGCGCCAGCAGCTTGGCCCCAGGAAACACCATATATTTT
cdr3_aa: CASSLAPGNTIYF
v_call: TRBV5-1
d_call: NA
j_call: TRBJ1-3
clone_size: NA

cdr3_nt: TGTGCCAGCAGTACTACGACAGGGAATCAAGCTTTCTTT
cdr3_aa: CASSTTTGNQAFF
v_call: TRBV6-6
d_call: TRBD1
j_call: TRBJ1-1
clone_size: NA

cdr3_nt: TGTGCCAGCAGTCTTGTCCCGAGAGACGAGCAGTACTTC
cdr3_aa: CASSLVPRDEQYF
v_call: TRBV28
d_call: NA
j_call: TRBJ2-7
clone_size: NA

cdr3_nt: TGTGCCACCAGCAGGGGGGGTTCAGGTTTCACAGATACGCAGTATTTT
cdr3_aa: CATSRGGSGFTDTQYF
v_call: TRBV15
d_call: NA
j_call: TRBJ2-3
clone_size: few

cdr3_nt: TGTGCCTGGTCAACCGGGGGAACTGAAGCTTTCTTT
cdr3_aa: CAWSTGGTEAFF
v_call: TRBV30
d_call: NA
j_call: TRBJ1-1
clone_size: NA

cdr3_nt: TGTGCCTCAAGGACAGGGGGTTCCACCGGGGAGCTGTTTTTT
cdr3_aa: CASRTGGSTGELFF
v_call: TRBV19
d_call: TRBD1
j_call: TRBJ2-2
clone_size: few

cdr3_nt: TGTGCCAGCAGACAAAAAAACCAGGGGAATGGCTACACCTTC
cdr3_aa: CASRQKNQGNGYTF
v_call: TRBV7-2
d_call: NA
j_call: TRBJ1-2
clone_size: many

cdr3_nt: TGTGCCTGGAGCGGACTTCTAAGCTCCTACAATGAGCAGTTCTTC
cdr3_aa: CAWSGLLSSYNEQFF
v_call: TRBV30
d_call: NA
j_call: TRBJ2-1
clone_size: few

cdr3_nt: TGTGCCAGCGGAGGGCCCCCACTTAGCGAAGCTTTCTTT
cdr3_aa: CASGGPPLSEAFF
v_call: TRBV6-6
d_call: NA
j_call: TRBJ1-1
clone_size: NA

cdr3_nt: TGTGCCTGTTACAGATTGAACGAGCAGTACTTC
cdr3_aa: CACYRLNEQYF
v_call: TRBV30
d_call: NA
j_call: TRBJ2-7
clone_size: NA

cdr3_nt: TGTGCCAGCTCAATAGGGAGGAGCACAGATACGCAGTATTTT
cdr3_aa: CASSIGRSTDTQYF
v_call: TRBV18
d_call: NA
j_call: TRBJ2-3
clone_size: NA

cdr3_nt: TGTGCCAGCAGCGTACGAGCGGGCGCGGAGACCCAGTACTTC
cdr3_aa: CASSVRAGAETQYF
v_call: TRBV9
d_call: NA
j_call: TRBJ2-5
clone_size: NA

cdr3_nt: TGTGCCAGCAGTAAATCAGGGGGGAATCAGCCCCAGCATTTT
cdr3_aa: CASSKSGGNQPQHF
v_call: TRBV2
d_call: TRBD1
j_call: TRBJ1-5
clone_size: NA

cdr3_nt: TGTGCCAGCAGTCTTAGCGGGGGAGATCCTGGGGATTTT
cdr3_aa: CASSLSGGDPGDF
v_call: TRBV28
d_call: TRBD2
j_call: TRBJ2-3
clone_size: NA

cdr3_nt: TGTGCCAGCAGCCACGTAGGGGGCTCCTATGGCTACACCTTC
cdr3_aa: CASSHVGGSYGYTF
v_call: TRBV4-2
d_call: TRBD1
j_call: TRBJ1-2
clone_size: NA

cdr3_nt: TGTGCCATCAGTGAGTCGAGCGGACGTGCTGAGCAGTTCTTC
cdr3_aa: CAISESSGRAEQFF
v_call: TRBV10-3
d_call: NA
j_call: TRBJ2-1
clone_size: NA

cdr3_nt: TGTGCCAGCAGCTCTCGTCATACTAGCGGGAGCCTCCCCTTTTTTGTTTTCTTTCAAGAGACCCAGTACTTC
cdr3_aa: CASSSRHTSGSLPFFVFFQETQYF
v_call: TRBV7-1
d_call: TRBD2
j_call: TRBJ2-5
clone_size: few

cdr3_nt: TGTGCCTCCTCGGGACAGCCTTATAGCAATCAGCCCCAGCATTTT
cdr3_aa: CASSGQPYSNQPQHF
v_call: TRBV6-1
d_call: TRBD1
j_call: TRBJ1-5
clone_size: NA

cdr3_nt: TGTGCCAGCAGCTTGGAACAGCCTCACTCACCCCTCCACTTT
cdr3_aa: CASSLEQPHSPLHF
v_call: TRBV5-4
d_call: NA
j_call: TRBJ1-6
clone_size: NA

cdr3_nt: TGTGCCAGCCGTGCTAGCGGGAGGGACAATGAGCAGTTCTTC
cdr3_aa: CASRASGRDNEQFF
v_call: TRBV7-3
d_call: TRBD2
j_call: TRBJ2-1
clone_size: few

cdr3_nt: TGTGCCAGCAGCAGGGGACAGAGCTCCTACGAGCAGTACTTC
cdr3_aa: CASSRGQSSYEQYF
v_call: TRBV7-6
d_call: TRBD1
j_call: TRBJ2-7
clone_size: NA

cdr3_nt: TGTGCCAGCAGTAGCCGACTGATGAACACCATATATTTT
cdr3_aa: CASSSRLMNTIYF
v_call: TRBV6-5
d_call: NA
j_call: TRBJ1-3
clone_size: NA

cdr3_nt: TGCAGTGGGTTGAGCATCAGCTACACCTTC
cdr3_aa: CSGLSISYTF
v_call: TRBV20-1
d_call: NA
j_call: TRBJ1-2
clone_size: NA

cdr3_nt: TGCGCCAGCAGCTTGGCCACGGGACATACAAACACTGAAGCTTTCTTT
cdr3_aa: CASSLATGHTNTEAFF
v_call: TRBV5-1
d_call: NA
j_call: TRBJ1-1
clone_size: NA

cdr3_nt: TGTGCCAGCTCACCAGCCGTCGGGACTGAAGCTTTCTTT
cdr3_aa: CASSPAVGTEAFF
v_call: TRBV18
d_call: NA
j_call: TRBJ1-1
clone_size: few

cdr3_nt: TGTGCCAGCAGCCCAGTTCAGGCGGGAGCAAAAGAGCAGTACTTC
cdr3_aa: CASSPVQAGAKEQYF
v_call: TRBV7-3
d_call: TRBD2
j_call: TRBJ2-7
clone_size: NA

cdr3_nt: TGTGCCAGCACCTTACGGGAACAGGGCCACGGCTACACCTTC
cdr3_aa: CASTLREQGHGYTF
v_call: TRBV6-6
d_call: NA
j_call: TRBJ1-2
clone_size: few

cdr3_nt: TGTGCCACTAGGAATACCTACGAGCAGTACTTC
cdr3_aa: CATRNTYEQYF
v_call: TRBV6-5
d_call: NA
j_call: TRBJ2-7
clone_size: NA

cdr3_nt: TGTGCCAGCAGTTGGACTAGCGGGGACTACAATGAGCAGTTCTTC
cdr3_aa: CASSWTSGDYNEQFF
v_call: TRBV5-6
d_call: TRBD2
j_call: TRBJ2-1
clone_size: NA

cdr3_nt: TGTTCCAGCAGCTTCCCAGGGTCACCCCTCCACTTT
cdr3_aa: CSSSFPGSPLHF
v_call: TRBV7-9
d_call: NA
j_call: TRBJ1-6
clone_size: NA

cdr3_nt: TGCGCCAGCAGTCTGGACAGGGGGTATGGCTACACCTTC
cdr3_aa: CASSLDRGYGYTF
v_call: TRBV5-1
d_call: TRBD1
j_call: TRBJ1-2
clone_size: NA

cdr3_nt: TGTGCCAGCAGTTTAGCGGGAGGGCCAGCAGATACGCAGTATTTT
cdr3_aa: CASSLAGGPADTQYF
v_call: TRBV28
d_call: TRBD2
j_call: TRBJ2-3
clone_size: few

cdr3_nt: TGTGCCAGCAGCTCTGGGGGGGGCACTGGGGCCAACGTCCTGACTTTC
cdr3_aa: CASSSGGGTGANVLTF
v_call: TRBV5-4
d_call: NA
j_call: TRBJ2-6
clone_size: few

cdr3_nt: TGTGCCAGCAGGGGAAAGGACGCCGGGGGTAGTCAGCCCCAGCATTTT
cdr3_aa: CASRGKDAGGSQPQHF
v_call: TRBV2
d_call: NA
j_call: TRBJ1-5
clone_size: NA

cdr3_nt: TGTGCCAGCAGTGAAGCTGGCAGGGCTGGCCAGCCCCAGCATTTT
cdr3_aa: CASSEAGRAGQPQHF
v_call: TRBV6-1
d_call: NA
j_call: TRBJ1-5
clone_size: once

cdr3_nt: TGTGCCAGCTCACCATTGGCGAAGACAGGGAATATCTACGAGCAGTACTTC
cdr3_aa: CASSPLAKTGNIYEQYF
v_call: TRBV18
d_call: TRBD1
j_call: TRBJ2-7
clone_size: NA

cdr3_nt: TGTGCCAGCAGCCAGACAGGGGCTAATGAAAAACTGTTTTTT
cdr3_aa: CASSQTGANEKLFF
v_call: TRBV7-6
d_call: TRBD1
j_call: TRBJ1-4
clone_size: NA

cdr3_nt: TGTGCCAGCAGCTTGACGGGGTTGAACACTGAAGCTTTCTTT
cdr3_aa: CASSLTGLNTEAFF
v_call: TRBV5-4
d_call: NA
j_call: TRBJ1-1
clone_size: NA

cdr3_nt: TGTGCCACCAAAGGGACTAGCGATCTAAATGAGCAGTTCTTC
cdr3_aa: CATKGTSDLNEQFF
v_call: TRBV10-3
d_call: TRBD2
j_call: TRBJ2-1
clone_size: NA

cdr3_nt: TGCGCCAGCAGTGAAGGACTAGGGGAAGTGGAGACCCAGTACTTC
cdr3_aa: CASSEGLGEVETQYF
v_call: TRBV10-2
d_call: TRBD2
j_call: TRBJ2-5
clone_size: NA

cdr3_nt: TGTGCCAGCAGCTCTACTGGGACTAGCGGGTTGTACGAGCAGTACTTC
cdr3_aa: CASSSTGTSGLYEQYF
v_call: TRBV9
d_call: TRBD2
j_call: TRBJ2-7
clone_size: NA

cdr3_nt: TGTGCCAGCAGCTCCACAGGGGTTCAGGAAAAACTGTTTTTT
cdr3_aa: CASSSTGVQEKLFF
v_call: TRBV5-4
d_call: TRBD1
j_call: TRBJ1-4
clone_size: few

cdr3_nt: TGCGCCAGTACTAGCGGGGGGCCGGGCTACGAGCAGTACTTC
cdr3_aa: CASTSGGPGYEQYF
v_call: TRBV5-1
d_call: TRBD2
j_call: TRBJ2-7
clone_size: few

cdr3_nt: TGTGCCACCACAGCGGGATACTTCAATGAGCAGTTCTTC
cdr3_aa: CATTAGYFNEQFF
v_call: TRBV15
d_call: TRBD2
j_call: TRBJ2-1
clone_size: NA

cdr3_nt: TGTGCCAGCAGCTTGAGGGGGCGTACAGGGGGAGGCACCGGGGAGCTGTTTTTT
cdr3_aa: CASSLRGRTGGGTGELFF
v_call: TRBV5-4
d_call: TRBD1
j_call: TRBJ2-2
clone_size: NA

cdr3_nt: TGCGCCAGCAGCCCGCTAGCGTTTCGAGAGTCCGGGGAGCTGTTTTTT
cdr3_aa: CASSPLAFRESGELFF
v_call: TRBV4-1
d_call: NA
j_call: TRBJ2-2
clone_size: few

cdr3_nt: TGTGCCAGCAGCCTGGCTGCAACGGGGAACACTGAAGCTTTCTTT
cdr3_aa: CASSLAATGNTEAFF
v_call: TRBV11-2
d_call: NA
j_call: TRBJ1-1
clone_size: NA

cdr3_nt: TGCGCCAGCAGCTTGAGTTGGAGCGGGAGAGGAGATACGCAGTATTTT
cdr3_aa: CASSLSWSGRGDTQYF
v_call: TRBV5-1
d_call: TRBD2
j_call: TRBJ2-3
clone_size: once

cdr3_nt: TGTGCCAGCTCACCGTTGGCGGATGAGCAGTTCTTC
cdr3_aa: CASSPLADEQFF
v_call: TRBV18
d_call: NA
j_call: TRBJ2-1
clone_size: few

cdr3_nt: TGTGCCAGCATAGGACAGGTGAATTCACCCCTCCACTTT
cdr3_aa: CASIGQVNSPLHF
v_call: TRBV28
d_call: TRBD1
j_call: TRBJ1-6
clone_size: NA

cdr3_nt: TGTGCCAGCAGTTACGGGACAGGGGGCGTAGATACGCAGTATTTT
cdr3_aa: CASSYGTGGVDTQYF
v_call: TRBV7-6
d_call: TRBD1
j_call: TRBJ2-3
clone_size: NA

cdr3_nt: TGTGCCAGCAGTTCCCCTACGGGAGCCACAGATACGCAGTATTTT
cdr3_aa: CASSSPTGATDTQYF
v_call: TRBV28
d_call: NA
j_call: TRBJ2-3
clone_size: NA

cdr3_nt: TGTGCCAGTAGGCCTAGCGCATACTCCTACAATGAGCAGTTCTTC
cdr3_aa: CASRPSAYSYNEQFF
v_call: TRBV19
d_call: NA
j_call: TRBJ2-1
clone_size: NA

cdr3_nt: TGTGCCAGCAGTGACGGGGGGCGTAATGAAAAACTGTTTTTT
cdr3_aa: CASSDGGRNEKLFF
v_call: TRBV25-1
d_call: NA
j_call: TRBJ1-4
clone_size: NA

cdr3_nt: TGCGCCAGCAGCACTGGGGACAGCGTAGGGGGTACGCAGTATTTT
cdr3_aa: CASSTGDSVGGTQYF
v_call: TRBV5-1
d_call: TRBD1
j_call: TRBJ2-3
clone_size: NA

cdr3_nt: TGCGCCAGCAGCGTGGACAGTGAAAAACTGTTTTTT
cdr3_aa: CASSVDSEKLFF
v_call: TRBV5-1
d_call: NA
j_call: TRBJ1-4
clone_size: NA

cdr3_nt: TGTGCCAGCAGCCAAGTGGCCGGGAGTCGATTCGGCGAGCAGTACTTC
cdr3_aa: CASSQVAGSRFGEQYF
v_call: TRBV4-2
d_call: NA
j_call: TRBJ2-7
clone_size: NA